These T cell receptor beta chains were read from a single sample in a study of blood T cell repertoires in COVID-19. Sequenced by immunoSEQ multiplex PCR; TCRdb stores in-frame clones only, minus some. The sample holds 300,000 to 350,000 clones; around 91% are singletons and the top ten take roughly 4.3%. The sequenced sample was PBMCs or T cells enriched from blood (not recorded which). Receptors originate from a woman aged 18-29 years with acute COVID-19. Each CDR3 is given with its conserved first and last residue. D genes are given only for firm matches. Where a row states a size, it is once, few, many or the class of an expanded clone; other rows omit it.

d_gene	abundance	v_gene	j_gene	CDR3aa	CDR3nt
TRBD1	once	TRBV27	TRBJ1-2	CASSYDREDYGYTF	TGTGCCAGCAGTTACGACAGGGAAGACTATGGCTACACCTTC
.	once	TRBV7-3	TRBJ2-3	CASSLRGPDTQYF	TGTGCCAGCAGCCTAAGGGGCCCAGATACGCAGTATTTT
.	.	TRBV27	TRBJ1-1	CASSLIGGGRSEAFF	TGTGCCAGCAGTTTAATCGGGGGGGGAAGGTCTGAAGCTTTCTTT
.	.	TRBV11-2	TRBJ2-5	CASSRLGAGETQYF	TGTGCCAGCAGTCGACTGGGGGCCGGAGAGACCCAGTACTTC
.	.	TRBV19	TRBJ2-7	CASREGSAGDYEQYF	TGTGCCAGTAGGGAGGGTAGCGCTGGGGACTACGAGCAGTACTTC
.	.	TRBV18	TRBJ1-2	CASSRGASNYGYTF	TGTGCCAGCTCACGCGGAGCCTCTAACTATGGCTACACCTTC
.	.	TRBV11-1	TRBJ1-1	CASSYRPRATEAFF	TGTGCCAGCAGCTACCGCCCCAGGGCCACTGAAGCTTTCTTT
.	.	TRBV19	TRBJ1-2	CASSKTGSGVGGYTF	TGTGCCAGTAGTAAGACAGGCTCCGGAGTCGGCGGCTACACCTTC
TRBD1	.	TRBV6-1	TRBJ2-1	CASSVQDRGNYNEQFF	TGTGCCAGCAGTGTCCAAGACAGGGGCAACTACAATGAGCAGTTCTTC
.	.	TRBV5-1	TRBJ1-1	CASSSRRVNTEAFF	TGCGCCAGCAGCTCCCGGAGAGTGAACACTGAAGCTTTCTTT
TRBD1	.	TRBV18	TRBJ1-6	CASSPRDRGLSPLHF	TGTGCCAGCTCACCACGGGACAGGGGGCTTTCACCCCTCCACTTT
TRBD1	.	TRBV19	TRBJ1-6	CASTGYRDRGSYNSPLHF	TGTGCCAGTACCGGATACCGGGACAGGGGATCCTATAATTCACCCCTCCACTTT
TRBD2	few	TRBV5-1	TRBJ2-7	CASSLDTSGVYEQYF	TGCGCCAGCAGCTTGGACACTAGCGGGGTATACGAGCAGTACTTC
.	.	TRBV5-6	TRBJ1-2	CASSLQGSDTF	TGTGCCAGCAGCTTGCAGGGTTCGGACACCTTC
.	.	TRBV7-6	TRBJ2-2	CASSPRGGLNTGELFF	TGTGCCAGCAGCCCTCGGGGAGGATTGAACACCGGGGAGCTGTTTTTT
TRBD1	.	TRBV28	TRBJ1-3	CASSSGTASSGNTIYF	TGTGCCAGCAGTTCTGGGACAGCCTCCTCTGGAAACACCATATATTTT
.	.	TRBV5-6	TRBJ1-2	CASSLGAGRDGYTF	TGTGCCAGCAGCTTGGGGGCGGGAAGGGATGGCTACACCTTC
TRBD1	.	TRBV15	TRBJ1-6	CATSSTGGSPYNSPLHF	TGTGCCACCAGCAGTACAGGGGGCTCTCCCTATAATTCACCCCTCCACTTT
.	.	TRBV4-1	TRBJ2-1	CASSQDTGISYNEQFF	TGCGCCAGCAGCCAAGATACGGGAATTTCCTACAATGAGCAGTTCTTC
TRBD1	.	TRBV9	TRBJ2-7	CASSASGTGGYEQYF	TGTGCCAGCAGCGCCTCCGGGACAGGGGGCTACGAGCAGTACTTC
TRBD2	.	TRBV28	TRBJ2-7	CASSLAGGASYEQYF	TGTGCCAGCAGTTTGGCGGGGGGGGCCTCCTACGAGCAGTACTTC
TRBD1	.	TRBV28	TRBJ1-6	CASSFRTGGRGSYNSPLHF	TGTGCCAGCAGCTTCAGGACAGGGGGGCGCGGCTCCTATAATTCACCCCTCCACTTT
.	.	TRBV24-1	TRBJ2-4	CATSGVGQTNIQYF	TGTGCCACCAGTGGGGTGGGGCAGACAAACATTCAGTACTTC
TRBD2	.	TRBV5-1	TRBJ2-1	CASSPASGSSYNEQFF	TGCGCCAGCAGCCCCGCTAGCGGGAGCTCCTACAATGAGCAGTTCTTC
TRBD1	.	TRBV24-1	TRBJ1-2	CATSDPGQGWGYTF	TGTGCCACCAGTGATCCGGGACAGGGTTGGGGCTACACCTTC
.	.	TRBV28	TRBJ1-2	CASSLWGLGYTF	TGTGCCAGCAGTTTATGGGGCTTGGGCTACACCTTC
.	.	TRBV3-1/TRBV3-2	TRBJ2-3	CASTTGGGGGLGTQYF	TGTGCCAGCACCACAGGGGGGGGCGGCGGTCTTGGTACGCAGTATTTT
.	.	TRBV15	TRBJ2-2	CATSRDLPPPELTGELFF	TGTGCCACCAGCAGAGATCTCCCCCCCCCGGAGCTCACCGGGGAGCTGTTTTTT
TRBD2	.	TRBV5-1	TRBJ2-1	CASSFGASGLTDEQFF	TGCGCCAGCAGCTTTGGGGCTAGCGGGCTGACAGATGAGCAGTTCTTC
TRBD1	.	TRBV9	TRBJ1-1	CASSLRTGNTEAFF	TGTGCCAGCAGCCTCCGGACAGGGAACACTGAAGCTTTCTTT
.	.	TRBV28	TRBJ1-2	CASSLQTSNYGYTF	TGTGCCAGCAGTTTACAGACTTCCAACTATGGCTACACCTTC
.	once	TRBV5-6	TRBJ1-3	CASSLVASSGNTIYF	TGTGCCAGCAGCTTGGTGGCTAGCTCTGGAAACACCATATATTTT
TRBD1	.	TRBV19	TRBJ2-5	CASRDRTETQYF	TGTGCCAGCCGGGACAGGACAGAGACCCAGTACTTC
.	.	TRBV27	TRBJ2-7	CASRGSPPHEQYF	TGTGCCAGCAGGGGGAGCCCCCCCCACGAGCAGTACTTC
TRBD2	.	TRBV28	TRBJ2-3	CASSLASGVTDTQYF	TGTGCCAGCAGTTTGGCCAGCGGGGTTACAGATACGCAGTATTTT
.	.	TRBV3-1/TRBV3-2	TRBJ2-7	CASSPSWAREQYF	TGTGCCAGCAGCCCATCCTGGGCCCGGGAGCAGTACTTC
TRBD2	.	TRBV5-1	TRBJ2-1	CASSLVGLPNYNEQFF	TGCGCCAGCAGCTTGGTGGGACTACCCAACTACAATGAGCAGTTCTTC
.	.	TRBV19	TRBJ2-5	CASTEGQWGTQYF	TGTGCCAGTACCGAGGGCCAGTGGGGGACCCAGTACTTC
.	few	TRBV3-1/TRBV3-2	TRBJ2-2	CASTNRDTTYTGELFF	TGTGCCAGCACCAATAGGGACACCACTTACACCGGGGAGCTGTTTTTT
TRBD2	once	TRBV30	TRBJ2-2	CAWSEGLAGTGELFF	TGTGCCTGGAGTGAGGGACTAGCTGGCACCGGGGAGCTGTTTTTT
.	many	TRBV5-6	TRBJ1-3	CASSLGGTYTIYF	TGTGCCAGCAGCTTGGGGGGGACTTACACCATATATTTT
.	.	TRBV7-9	TRBJ2-7	CASSLAKQGNYEQYF	TGTGCCAGCAGCTTAGCGAAACAGGGTAACTACGAGCAGTACTTC
.	few	TRBV19	TRBJ1-2	CATEAYGYTF	TGTGCCACCGAGGCCTATGGCTACACCTTC